This T cell receptor (beta chain) was profiled in a study of T cells in narcolepsy. Study results and caveats: In some patient and control memory CD4+ samples, autoreactive clones were absent. Autoreactive clonotypes reportedly recurred in blood of same and different patients, not controls.

TCRdb's table, derived via immunoSEQ multiplex PCR, lists solely in-frame clones and lacks some. This table has roughly 25,000 clones, around 83% appearing once. As to this clone: Its specificity is unknown.

Sequences were obtained from CD45RA- memory CD4+ T cells from PBMCs. The receptor was isolated from a human donor with narcolepsy.

The CDR3 nucleotides are TGTGCCAGAAGCTCATCTAGCGGGAGTTACAATGAGCAGTTCTTC. This translates into CARSSSSGSYNEQFF. The rearrangement links TRBV5-3 to TRBJ2-1; 10 bases agree with TRBD2. TRBV5-3 is an ORF, and what it does is uncertain. The CDR3 is 15 residues long. V lost 3 bases to trimming and J lost 4 bases; unmatched junction nucleotides: 4.